Listed here are 8 T cell receptor beta chains from one sample, sequenced in a study of T cell repertoires in cytomegalovirus infection. TCRdb re-analysed the reads in MiXCR, keeping a single row per CDR3 protein. This table has just under 550,000 distinct CDR3 sequences, 26% appearing once. The sample was PBMCs. Receptor source: a human donor in good health (CMV status not recorded). Some clones in this sample may be carry-over from other donors' samples.

The chain carries TRBV4-3 and TRBJ2-1; tentatively, D is TRBD1 or TRBD2 (5 bases each). Per the germline V gene, CDR1 is LGHNA and CDR2 is YSLEER. V was cut by 4 bases and J by 5 bases, with 15 bases left in between. The CDR3 length is 15 residues. CDR3 amino acids: CASSPGPSADNEQFF. The CDR3 DNA is TGCGCCAGCAGCCCGGGACCCTCCGCCGACAATGAGCAGTTCTTC.

This clonotype has ten or more counts. The rearrangement uses TRBV7-6 and TRBJ2-1; 8 bases line up with TRBD2. Looked up from germline, CDR1 is SGHVS and CDR2 is FNYEAQ. The trim removed 3 bases at V and 4 bases at J, leaving 14 bases unmatched. This CDR3 comprises 18 residues. The CDR3 reads CASSFNGPHGRDYNEQFF. CDR3 sequence (DNA): TGTGCCAGCAGCTTCAACGGTCCCCACGGGAGGGATTACAATGAGCAGTTCTTC.

V is TRBV20-1 and J is TRBJ1-1; 10 bases fit TRBD1. The CDR3 contains 13 residues. The germline V gene encodes CDR1 DFQATT and CDR2 SNEGSKA (reference sequence). V lost 6 bases, J lost 6 bases, and 7 bases stayed unmatched. The CDR3 nucleotides read TGCAGTGCCCCGGGACAGGGGACCGCTGAAGCTTTCTTT. Protein product: CSAPGQGTAEAFF.

This clonotype was picked up a small number of times. This rearrangement joins TRBV7-8 to TRBJ1-5, with 10 bases that match TRBD1. V shed 3 bases and J 0 bases; nucleotides not matched to a gene: 11. CDR3 length: 19 residues. Germline V gene sequence: CDR1 SGHVS, CDR2 FQNEAQ. CDR3 nucleotides: TGTGCCAGCAGCTTCGCCGGGACAGGGGCCATCTATAGCAATCAGCCCCAGCATTTT. It specifies CASSFAGTGAIYSNQPQHF.

This clonotype has only a few counts. The rearrangement joins TRBV7-2 to TRBJ1-2; a weak D match, TRBD1 (6 bases). Trimming stripped 5 bases from V and 1 base from J, with 23 bases between. This CDR3 has 18 residues. The V gene's germline CDR1 is SGHTA and CDR2 FQGNSA. The CDR3 coding sequence is TGTGCCAGCAGCGCTTCGGGTCCGGGGACAACAATTAACTATGGCTACACCTTC. Amino acids: CASSASGPGTTINYGYTF.

The chain employs TRBV29-1 and TRBJ2-7; 7 positions agree with TRBD2. This CDR3 region has 15 residues. The germline V gene encodes CDR1 SQVTM and CDR2 ANQGSEA. Trimming removed 4 bases from V and 2 bases from J; junction bases left unmatched: 11. The CDR3 DNA sequence: TGCAGCGTTGGGGAGCTGGCGGGAGTTCCCTACGAGCAGTACTTC. This sequence encodes CSVGELAGVPYEQYF.

The chain employs TRBV6-6 and TRBJ1-5; D may be TRBD1 (6 bases). This CDR3 comprises 17 residues. CDR1 and CDR2 from the germline V gene are MNHNY and SVGAGI (reference sequence). V lost 5 bases to trimming and J lost 4 bases, with 21 bases between them. CDR3: CASSPGPGQPVNQPQHF. As DNA, the CDR3 is TGTGCCAGCAGTCCCGGCCCAGGACAGCCTGTAAATCAGCCCCAGCATTTT.

This clonotype was observed a handful of times. The chain joins TRBV2 to TRBJ2-7; 8 nucleotides line up with TRBD1. With V trimmed by 8 bases and J by 4 bases, 7 bases remained unmatched. Germline V gene lookup returns CDR1 SNHLY and CDR2 FYNNEI. The CDR3 is made up of 13 amino acids. The CDR3, as DNA: TGTGCCAGCGGGGGACAGGACTCATACGAGCAGTACTTC. Its protein is CASGGQDSYEQYF. Full variable domain (outside the CDR3, taken from reference TRBV2 and TRBJ2-7): EPEVTQTPSHQVTQMGQEVILRCVPISNHLYFYWYRQILGQKVEFLVSFYNNEISEKSEIFDDQFSVERPDGSNFTLKIRSTKLEDSAMYFCASGGQDSYEQYFGPGTRLTVT.